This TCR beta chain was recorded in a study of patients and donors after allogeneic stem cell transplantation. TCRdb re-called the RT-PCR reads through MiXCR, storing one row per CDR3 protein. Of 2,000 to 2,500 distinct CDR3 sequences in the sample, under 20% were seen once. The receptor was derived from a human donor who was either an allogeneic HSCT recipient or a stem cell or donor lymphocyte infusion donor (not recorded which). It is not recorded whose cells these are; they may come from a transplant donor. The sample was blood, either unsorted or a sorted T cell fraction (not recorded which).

CDR3 amino acids: CASSLGEATDTQYF. The CDR3 DNA reads TGCGCCAGCTCGTTGGGCGAGGCGACAGATACGCAGTATTTT. This chain links TRBV5-1 with TRBJ2-3; D remains ambiguous. CDR1 and CDR2 (germline): SGHRS, YFSETQ. The CDR3 is made up of 14 amino acids. Trimming shortened V by 7 bases and J by 3 bases, and 15 bases separated the two germline ends.